This T cell receptor (beta chain) was sequenced in a study of regulatory T cells in long-lasting Graves disease. The time point is: newly diagnosed GD, antithyroid drugs for less than 3 months. Making the TCR library involved RNA that had been extracted from PBMCs. Investigators prepared the TCR beta libraries by applying iRepertoire HTBI primers and Arm-PCR of CDR3 regions. TCRdb re-derived calls from the multiplex PCR reads in MiXCR, one entry per CDR3 protein. This table holds under 700,000 distinct CDR3 sequences, roughly 15% found once. With 6 bases removed from V and 8 bases from J, the gap between germline ends came to 16 bases. The CDR3 extends over 14 amino acids. This clonotype was detected a few times. Another study also made use of these data, one on T cells in Graves' hyperthyroidism and ophthalmopathy. That paper notes: Stability of Graves' hyperthyroidism was defined as absent ophthalmopathy progression within 18 months.

The source material was peripheral blood mononuclear cells (PBMCs), sampled at new diagnosis, from a patient treated with antithyroid drugs. This chain connects TRBV12-3 or TRBV12-4 to TRBJ1-4; D is undetermined. This receptor was obtained from a middle-aged woman with Graves disease. This chain's CDR3 is CASRREWAKEKLFF. CDR3 coding DNA: TGTGCCAGCAGACGAGAGTGGGCCAAGGAAAAACTGTTTTTT.